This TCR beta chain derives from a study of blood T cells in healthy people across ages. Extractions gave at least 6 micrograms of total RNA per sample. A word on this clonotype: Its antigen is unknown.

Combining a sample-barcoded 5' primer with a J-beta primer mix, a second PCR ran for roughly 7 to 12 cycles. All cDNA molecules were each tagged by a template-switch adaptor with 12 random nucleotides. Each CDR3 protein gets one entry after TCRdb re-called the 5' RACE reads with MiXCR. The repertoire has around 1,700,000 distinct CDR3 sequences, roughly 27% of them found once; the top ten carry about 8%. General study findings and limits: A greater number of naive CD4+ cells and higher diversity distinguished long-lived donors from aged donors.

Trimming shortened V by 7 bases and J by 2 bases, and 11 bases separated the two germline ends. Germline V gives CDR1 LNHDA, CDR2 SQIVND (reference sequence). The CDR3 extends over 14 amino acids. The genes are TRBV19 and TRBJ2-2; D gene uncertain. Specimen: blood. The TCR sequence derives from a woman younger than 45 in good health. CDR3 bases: TGTGCCAGTATTAAGGCGACCAACACCGGGGAGCTGTTTTTT. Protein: CASIKATNTGELFF.